These 9 T cell receptor beta chains came from one sample sequenced in a study of CD8 T cells in Susac syndrome (dated by TCRdb to between 2019 and 2020). The method behind the library was the immunoSEQ multiplex PCR assay. RNA was extracted using the RNeasy kit, and roughly 0.5 to 1 ug of the RNA was reverse transcribed with random hexamers. TCRdb redid the processing of the public reads, applying fastp at Q25 and MiXCR, and retained in-frame beta chains. Each record represents a unique CDR3 protein, reported with the most common genes and DNA among its rows. Recorded for this sample are some 450,000 distinct CDR3 sequences; 85% of them occurred a single time. Roughly 0.1% of the sample is in the top ten clones. Sequenced sample: CD8+ T cells from PBMCs. The receptors stem from a human donor with multiple sclerosis.

This clonotype was found once. The chain links TRBV19 to TRBJ1-1; a weak D match, TRBD1 (6 bases). The CDR3 has 13 amino acids. V lost 10 bases, J lost 1 base, and 13 bases lay in between. The germline gives CDR1 LNHDA, CDR2 SQIVND (reference sequence). CDR3 sequence: CATREGGNTEAFF. In DNA, the CDR3 is TGTGCCACTCGAGAGGGGGGGAACACTGAAGCTTTCTTT.

V is TRBV29-1 and J is TRBJ2-1; TRBD1 matches at 8 bases. The CDR3 totals 15 residues. CDR1 and CDR2 (germline): SQVTM, ANQGSEA. The junction had 10 bases not matched to a gene; V was cut back by 6 bases and J by 3 bases. In DNA, the CDR3 is TGCAGCGTGGAGGTCACAGGGGGTGTCTACAATGAGCAGTTCTTC. As protein: CSVEVTGGVYNEQFF.

The chain is built from TRBV4-1 and TRBJ1-1; D unclear. Germline V gene lookup returns CDR1 MGHRA and CDR2 YSYEKL. The CDR3 has 11 amino acids. Trimming shortened V by 3 bases and J by 8 bases, and 7 bases separated the two germline ends. The CDR3 spells CASSHRTEAFF. CDR3 nucleotides: TGCGCCAGCAGCCACCGGACGGAAGCTTTCTTT.

The V and J genes are TRBV23-1 and TRBJ2-7; D not certain. TRBV23-1 is placed among ORFs of uncertain function. Trimming left V 7 bases short and J 9 bases short, with 16 bases between. The CDR3 is 12 amino acids. CDR3 region: CASTPLLVGQYF. The CDR3 DNA reads as TGCGCCAGCACCCCCTTATTGGTCGGGCAGTACTTC.

The genes are TRBV28 and TRBJ2-3; 10 nucleotides line up with TRBD1. With V trimmed by 9 bases and J by 2 bases, 11 bases remained unmatched. There are 16 residues in the CDR3. The germline gives CDR1 MDHEN, CDR2 SYDVKM. CDR3 DNA sequence: TGTGCCAGTTTAACCCGGGACAGGGGCCTCACAGATACGCAGTATTTT. It translates to CASLTRDRGLTDTQYF.

This clonotype has just a few counts. V usage is TRBV19 and J usage is TRBJ1-1; D possibly corresponds to TRBD1 (5 bases). CDR3 length equals 17 residues. Germline-derived CDR1 and CDR2 are LNHDA and SQIVND (reference sequence). V lost 3 bases and J 2 bases, leaving 19 bases between the germline ends. The CDR3 sequence: CASSIGREVIENTEAFF. In DNA, the CDR3 is TGTGCCAGTAGTATCGGCAGGGAGGTGATAGAAAACACTGAAGCTTTCTTT.

The chain links TRBV28 to TRBJ2-5, with D maybe TRBD2 (6 bases). This CDR3 is 15 amino acids long. Germline values: CDR1 MDHEN, CDR2 SYDVKM. Trimming took 5 bases from V and 5 from J, leaving 18 bases between them. CDR3 nucleotides: TGTGCCAGCAGTCCAGGGACTGGGGACGCGGAGACCCAGTACTTC. Protein sequence: CASSPGTGDAETQYF.

This rearrangement joins TRBV9 to TRBJ1-1; a possible D gene is TRBD1 (5 bases). Deletions cut 3 bases from V and 1 base from J, with 10 bases between. Germline V gene data show CDR1 as SGDLS and CDR2 as YYNGEE. The CDR3 runs to 14 residues. The CDR3 region is CASSGLGTNTEAFF. The DNA of the CDR3 is TGTGCCAGCAGCGGTCTCGGGACGAACACTGAAGCTTTCTTT.

V usage is TRBV6-5 and J usage is TRBJ2-1, with D possibly TRBD1 on 7 matching bases. V was trimmed by 2 bases and J by 4 bases, leaving 27 bases between them. This CDR3 region has 20 residues. Germline CDR1 reads MNHEY; CDR2 reads SVGAGI. The CDR3 DNA follows: TGTGCCAGCAGTTACACGGCGGGGACAGCGCCTGACAGTGAGTACAATGAGCAGTTCTTC. Translation: CASSYTAGTAPDSEYNEQFF.